These 19 T cell receptor beta chains share one sample of origin, sequenced in a study of blood T cell repertoires in COVID-19. Clones were sequenced by immunoSEQ multiplex PCR, and TCRdb holds only the in-frame ones, with some missing. The repertoire consists of roughly 80,000 clones, with more than 70% occurring once and the leading ten covering under 7.5%. The sequenced sample was peripheral blood. The receptors stem from a woman older than 75 with acute or convalescent COVID-19.

The V gene is TRBV6-6, the J gene TRBJ2-1; possible D gene TRBD1, 5 bases. CDR3 length: 15 residues. CDR1 is MNHNY, CDR2 SVGAGI, per germline (reference sequence). The V gene lost 2 bases and the J gene lost 2 bases, with 10 bases spanning the gap. The CDR3 is CASSYTGSPYNEQFF. The DNA of the CDR3 is TGTGCCAGCAGTTACACAGGCAGCCCCTACAATGAGCAGTTCTTC.

The chain uses TRBV5-1 and TRBJ2-2; 11 bases map to TRBD1. CDR1 is SGHRS and CDR2 is YFSETQ in the germline V gene. The V segment lost 4 bases and the J segment 5 bases; nucleotides outside the gene matches: 7. The CDR3 contains 16 residues. The CDR3 nucleotides are TGCGCCAGCAGCCCGCGGGGACAGGGGGGGACCGGGGAGCTGTTTTTT. It encodes CASSPRGQGGTGELFF.

The chain joins TRBV18 to TRBJ2-5; D unresolved. This CDR3 spans 14 amino acids. The V gene's germline CDR1 is KGHSH and CDR2 LQKENI. V gave up 3 bases and J gave up 1 base, with 9 bases separating them. CDR3 coding DNA: TGTGCCAGCTCACCTAACCCGGGCCAAGAGACCCAGTACTTC. Residues: CASSPNPGQETQYF.

The CDR3 bases are TGCGCCAGCAGCCTCCGTGGGAGCCTAACTAGCGGGAGTGTCGTCGAGCAGTACTTC. Its protein product is CASSLRGSLTSGSVVEQYF. The rearrangement links TRBV5-1 to TRBJ2-7, with TRBD2 identical over 11 bases. This CDR3 comprises 19 residues. Germline values: CDR1 SGHRS, CDR2 YFSETQ. The V gene end was trimmed by 4 bases and the J gene end by 6 bases; junction bases not matched to a gene: 21.

This sequence joins TRBV5-1 and TRBJ2-1; 8 nucleotides align to TRBD2. The trim removed 4 bases at V and 5 bases at J, leaving 8 bases unmatched. Germline V gene lookup returns CDR1 SGHRS and CDR2 YFSETQ. The CDR3 consists of 15 residues. The CDR3 here is CASSPLAGSNNEQFF. In DNA form, the CDR3 reads TGCGCCAGCAGCCCGCTAGCGGGTTCTAACAATGAGCAGTTCTTC.

The sample holds one count of this clone. The chain carries TRBV5-6 and TRBJ1-2; D call uncertain. CDR1 is SGHDT and CDR2 is YYEEEE in the germline V gene. The germline V and J ends were trimmed by 1 base and 9 bases, with 10 bases remaining between them. The CDR3 sequence is 12 residues long. The CDR3 bases are TGTGCCAGCAGCTTGCGGGGAGGTAGCTACACCTTC. It specifies CASSLRGGSYTF.

This CDR3 is CASSPDRSYGYTF. CDR3 in DNA: TGTGCCAGCTCACCAGACAGGAGTTATGGCTACACCTTC. V usage is TRBV18 and J usage is TRBJ1-2; the D gene is possibly TRBD1 (6 bases). Germline V CDR1 and CDR2: KGHSH, LQKENI. The CDR3 consists of 13 residues. Trimming stripped 2 bases from V and 5 bases from J, with 9 bases between.

This clone was seen just once. The rearrangement links TRBV19 to TRBJ2-2, with D tentatively TRBD1 (5 bases). Germline CDR1 reads LNHDA; CDR2 reads SQIVND (reference sequence). Trimming cost V 5 bases and J 2 bases, with 9 bases left between them. This CDR3 is built from 14 residues. This CDR3 reads CASSLDRNTGELFF. In DNA form, the CDR3 reads TGTGCCAGTAGTCTCGACAGAAACACCGGGGAGCTGTTTTTT.

The chain is built from TRBV9 and TRBJ1-1; no clear D. This CDR3 is 14 amino acids long. CDR1 and CDR2 (germline): SGDLS, YYNGEE. The germline V and J ends were trimmed by 0 bases and 3 bases, with 9 bases remaining between them. Written as DNA, the CDR3 is TGTGCCAGCAGCGTAGACTCGGGGTACACTGAAGCTTTCTTT. Amino acids: CASSVDSGYTEAFF.

The CDR3 coding sequence is TGTGCCTGGAGGACAGAGAATAGCAATCAGCCCCAGCATTTT. Amino acid sequence: CAWRTENSNQPQHF. V and J are TRBV30 and TRBJ1-5; D perhaps matches TRBD1 (5 bases). V gave up 3 bases and J gave up 0 bases, with 9 bases separating them. CDR3 length: 14 amino acids. CDR1 GTSNPN and CDR2 SVGIG come from the germline V gene (reference sequence).

The chain couples TRBV27 to TRBJ2-1; 8 bases are a match to TRBD2. V shed 6 bases, J shed 7 bases, and the junction held 14 bases outside the gene matches. The germline gives CDR1 MNHEY, CDR2 SMNVEV (reference sequence). This CDR3 spans 16 amino acids. The CDR3 loop is CASSLPRSGSLNEQFF. In DNA, the CDR3 is TGTGCCAGCAGCCTCCCAAGAAGCGGGAGCTTGAATGAGCAGTTCTTC.

V usage is TRBV6-1 and J usage is TRBJ1-2, with D tentatively TRBD1 (5 bases). This CDR3 is built from 17 residues. V was cut by 2 bases and J by 7 bases, with 23 bases left in between. Looked up from germline, CDR1 is MNHNS and CDR2 is SASEGT. The CDR3: CASSEPIGQGRSGGYTF. In DNA form, the CDR3 reads TGTGCCAGCAGTGAACCCATTGGGCAGGGAAGGTCAGGTGGCTACACCTTC.

The V call is TRBV9, the J call TRBJ2-2; 8 positions agree with TRBD1. Germline CDR1 SGDLS, CDR2 YYNGEE. CDR3 length equals 16 residues. V lost 3 bases to trimming and J lost 5 bases; unmatched junction nucleotides: 9. The CDR3 sequence is CASSETGAHPTGELFF. Written as DNA, the CDR3 is TGTGCCAGCAGCGAGACAGGGGCCCATCCAACCGGGGAGCTGTTTTTT.

This clone has more than one count but fewer than ten. The chain recombines TRBV2 with TRBJ2-7; D possibly corresponds to TRBD1 (6 bases). The CDR3 runs to 14 residues. Germline loops: CDR1 SNHLY, CDR2 FYNNEI. The V and J ends lost 6 bases and 2 bases respectively, with 14 bases between them. CDR3 DNA: TGTGCCAGCAGGATCCTCAGGGGCCCCTACGAGCAGTACTTC. Translating gives CASRILRGPYEQYF. Drawing the rest from reference TRBV2 and TRBJ2-7, the complete variable domain is EPEVTQTPSHQVTQMGQEVILRCVPISNHLYFYWYRQILGQKVEFLVSFYNNEISEKSEIFDDQFSVERPDGSNFTLKIRSTKLEDSAMYFCASRILRGPYEQYFGPGTRLTVT.

The genes are TRBV5-4 and TRBJ1-2; 7 bases are a match to TRBD1. The junction had 8 bases not matched to a gene; V was cut back by 4 bases and J by 2 bases. The CDR3 covers 15 residues. Germline V gene sequence: CDR1 SGHNT, CDR2 YYREEE (reference sequence). The CDR3 reads CASSAPTGSNYGYTF. As DNA, the CDR3 is TGTGCCAGCAGCGCCCCGACAGGGTCCAACTATGGCTACACCTTC.

The V call is TRBV30, the J call TRBJ1-1; TRBD1 is a possible D gene (5 bases). Germline V gene lookup returns CDR1 GTSNPN and CDR2 SVGIG (reference sequence). The CDR3 is made up of 13 amino acids. The V end was cut by 5 bases, the J end by 5 bases, with 15 bases between. The CDR3 DNA reads as TGTGCCTGGGACGGCCGGGGGGTTACTGAAGCTTTCTTT. Translating it yields CAWDGRGVTEAFF.

V usage is TRBV11-3 and J usage is TRBJ2-7, with D tentatively TRBD2 (5 bases). This CDR3 region has 13 residues. Germline V CDR1 and CDR2: SGHNT, YENEEA. Trimming left V 0 bases short and J 3 bases short, with 6 bases between. CDR3 DNA: TGTGCCAGCAGCTTAGAAGAGGGCTACGAGCAGTACTTC. It specifies CASSLEEGYEQYF.

The genes are TRBV19 and TRBJ2-5, with D possibly matching TRBD2 (7 bases). Looked up from germline, CDR1 is LNHDA and CDR2 is SQIVND (reference sequence). Trimming took 0 bases from V and 5 from J, leaving 16 bases between them. This CDR3 contains 16 residues. The CDR3 bases are TGTGCCAGTAGTATAGATCGGTGGGGGGGCAGGGAGACCCAGTACTTC. Translating gives CASSIDRWGGRETQYF. Filled out from reference TRBV19 and TRBJ2-5, the complete variable domain reads DGGITQSPKYLFRKEGQNVTLSCEQNLNHDAMYWYRQDPGQGLRLIYYSQIVNDFQKGDIAEGYSVSREKKESFPLTVTSAQKNPTAFYLCASSIDRWGGRETQYFGPGTRLLVL.

V gene TRBV7-2 combines with J gene TRBJ2-7, with 9 bases fitting TRBD1. Germline V gene lookup returns CDR1 SGHTA and CDR2 FQGNSA. J lost 2 bases, V lost 5 bases, and 7 bases had no gene match. The CDR3 contains 15 residues. Written as DNA, the CDR3 is TGTGCCAGCAGCAAAAGACAGGGGGGGACCTACGAGCAGTACTTC. Its protein product is CASSKRQGGTYEQYF. Supplemented by reference TRBV7-2 and TRBJ2-7, the full variable domain reads GAGVSQSPSNKVTEKGKDVELRCDPISGHTALYWYRQSLGQGLEFLIYFQGNSAPDKSGLPSDRFSAERTGGSVSTLTIQRTQQEDSAVYLCASSKRQGGTYEQYFGPGTRLTVT.